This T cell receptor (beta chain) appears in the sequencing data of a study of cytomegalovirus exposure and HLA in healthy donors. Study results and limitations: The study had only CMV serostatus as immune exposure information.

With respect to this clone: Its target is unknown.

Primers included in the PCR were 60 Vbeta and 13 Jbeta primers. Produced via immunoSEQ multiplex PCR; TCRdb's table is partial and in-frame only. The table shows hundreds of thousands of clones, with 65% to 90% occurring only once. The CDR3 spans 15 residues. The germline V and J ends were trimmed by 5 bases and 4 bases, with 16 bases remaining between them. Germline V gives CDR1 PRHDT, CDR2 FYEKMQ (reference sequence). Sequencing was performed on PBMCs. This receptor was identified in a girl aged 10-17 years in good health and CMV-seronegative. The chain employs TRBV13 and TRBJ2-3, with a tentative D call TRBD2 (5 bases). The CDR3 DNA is TGTGCCAGCAGCACGAGGACTTCTGACGCAGATACGCAGTATTTT. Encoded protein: CASSTRTSDADTQYF.